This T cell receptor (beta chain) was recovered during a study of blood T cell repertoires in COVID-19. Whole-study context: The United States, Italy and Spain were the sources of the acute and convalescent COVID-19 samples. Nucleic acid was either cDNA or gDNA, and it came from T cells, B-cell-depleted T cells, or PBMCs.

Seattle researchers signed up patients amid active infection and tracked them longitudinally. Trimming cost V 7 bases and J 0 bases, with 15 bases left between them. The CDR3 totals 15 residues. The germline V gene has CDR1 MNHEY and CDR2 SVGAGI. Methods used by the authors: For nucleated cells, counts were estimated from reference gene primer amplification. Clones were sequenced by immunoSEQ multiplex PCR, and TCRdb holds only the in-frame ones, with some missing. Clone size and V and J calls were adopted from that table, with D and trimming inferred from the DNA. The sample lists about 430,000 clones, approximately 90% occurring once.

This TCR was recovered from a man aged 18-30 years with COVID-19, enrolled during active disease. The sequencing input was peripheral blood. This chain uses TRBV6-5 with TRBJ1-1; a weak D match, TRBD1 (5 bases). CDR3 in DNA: TGTGCCAGCAAGGAGGGACGATTCATGAACACTGAAGCTTTCTTT. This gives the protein CASKEGRFMNTEAFF.